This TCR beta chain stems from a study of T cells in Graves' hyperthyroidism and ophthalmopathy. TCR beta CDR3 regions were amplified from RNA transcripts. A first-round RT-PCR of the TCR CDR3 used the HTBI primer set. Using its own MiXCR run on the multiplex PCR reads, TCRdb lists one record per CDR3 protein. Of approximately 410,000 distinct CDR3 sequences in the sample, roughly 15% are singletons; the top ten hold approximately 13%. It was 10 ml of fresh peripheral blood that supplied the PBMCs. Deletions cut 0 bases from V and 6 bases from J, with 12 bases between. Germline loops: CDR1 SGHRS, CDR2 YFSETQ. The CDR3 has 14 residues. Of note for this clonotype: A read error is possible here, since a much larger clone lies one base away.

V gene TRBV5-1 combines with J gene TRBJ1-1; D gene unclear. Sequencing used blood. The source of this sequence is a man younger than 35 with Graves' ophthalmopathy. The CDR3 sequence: CASSLGTVGAEAFF. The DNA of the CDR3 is TGCGCCAGCAGCTTGGGGACGGTGGGCGCTGAAGCTTTCTTT.